This T cell receptor beta chain was documented in a study of blood T cells in healthy people across ages. Background on the study: Through template switching, about one barcoded beta molecule was captured per two T cells, as measured in model experiments. Study findings and constraints: Among long-lived donors, naive CD4+ cells were more numerous and diversity higher than in aged donors.

CDR3 length equals 16 residues. Germline values: CDR1 LNHDA, CDR2 SQIVND (reference sequence). The V gene lost 3 bases and the J gene lost 0 bases, with 12 bases spanning the gap. Concerning this clonotype itself: Its target is not known.

It was with a sample-barcoded 5' primer and a J-beta primer mix that a second PCR of roughly 7 to 11 cycles was run. Unique molecular identifiers of 12 random nucleotides labeled each cDNA. Via MiXCR, TCRdb re-called the 5' RACE reads, giving one row per CDR3 protein. The data show fewer than 1 million distinct CDR3 sequences, with around 43% seen just once and approximately 19% held by the top ten. Sequencing used blood. The TCR was taken from a man in his 60s in good health. The chain has TRBV19 and TRBJ2-4; perhaps D is TRBD1 or TRBD2 (6 bases each). The CDR3 coding sequence is TGTGCCAGTAGTATGGGGGGCAGGGGAGCCAAAAACATTCAGTACTTC. It is translated as CASSMGGRGAKNIQYF.